Listed below are T cell receptor beta chains from one sample, sequenced in a study of Graves' ophthalmopathy and Graves' hyperthyroidism. One entry per CDR3 protein, called by TCRdb with MiXCR from the multiplex PCR reads. The repertoire consists of about 1.2 million distinct CDR3 sequences, with about 35% occurring once and the leading ten covering more than 9.5%. The sequenced sample consisted of peripheral blood or thyroid tissue (not recorded which). These receptors were collected from an adult man with Graves' hyperthyroidism. Each CDR3 is given with its conserved first and last residue. Fields, in order: V gene, D gene, clone size, J gene, CDR3 DNA, CDR3 protein. D genes are given only for firm matches. Clone size appears in some rows only: once, few, many, or a class for an expanded clone.

TRBV20-1	.	many	TRBJ1-2	TGCAGTGCTAGAGCCCGGGATCCCTATGGCTACACCTTC	CSARARDPYGYTF
TRBV2	.	.	TRBJ2-5	TGTGCCACCAACTTGGGCGGGGCAGTAGGGACCCAGTACTTC	CATNLGGAVGTQYF
TRBV7-8	TRBD2	many	TRBJ2-5	TGTGCCAGCAGCTTACCGGAAGGGCGGGAGGGCGTAGAGACCCAGTACTTC	CASSLPEGREGVETQYF
TRBV9	.	.	TRBJ2-2	TGTGCCAGCAGCGTAGTGTCGACTCTCCAGGGCACCGGGGAGCTGTTTTTT	CASSVVSTLQGTGELFF
TRBV6-5	.	many	TRBJ2-7	TGTGCCAGCAGTTACTCGGGGGGCCAGGTAGACGAGCAGTACTTC	CASSYSGGQVDEQYF
TRBV14	TRBD2	.	TRBJ2-7	TGTGCCAGCAGCCGAACGGGACTAGCGGGGGCTGACGAGCAGTACTTC	CASSRTGLAGADEQYF
TRBV5-1	TRBD1	.	TRBJ1-6	TGCGCCAGCAGCTGGTACCCACCGGGACAGGGTTTTTCGGATTCACCCCTCCACTTT	CASSWYPPGQGFSDSPLHF
TRBV7-9	.	.	TRBJ2-5	TGTGCCACCAGCACCGGGACTTCTCAAGAGACCCAGTACTTC	CATSTGTSQETQYF
TRBV2	TRBD1	.	TRBJ2-5	TGTGCCAGCAGCCCACAGGGGATCGATCAGCCCCAGTACTTC	CASSPQGIDQPQYF
TRBV7-8	.	many	TRBJ2-5	TGTGCCAGCAGCCCGGACAGCGGGGAGACCCAGTACTTC	CASSPDSGETQYF
TRBV15	TRBD1	many	TRBJ1-6	TGTGCCACCAGCAGAGGGGACAGGGGACGTAATTCACCCCTCCACTTT	CATSRGDRGRNSPLHF
TRBV19	TRBD2	.	TRBJ2-2	TGTGCCAGTAGTATTACAAGACTAGCGGGAGGTTCCGCCGGGGAGCTGTTTTTT	CASSITRLAGGSAGELFF
TRBV29-1	.	.	TRBJ1-1	TGCAGCGTTGTGAGGGACACTGAAGCTTTCTTT	CSVVRDTEAFF
TRBV11-2	TRBD1	.	TRBJ1-2	TGTGCCAGCAGCTTAGAACAGGGGGCTACTGGAAACACCTTC	CASSLEQGATGNTF
TRBV12-3/TRBV12-4	.	many	TRBJ1-6	TGTGCCAGTGGAGGGGCGGGTATCTCACCCCTCCACTTT	CASGGAGISPLHF
TRBV7-2	.	many	TRBJ2-5	TGTGCCAGCAGCTTAGCGGGGGGTGGGGTCGCTGAGACCCAGTACTTC	CASSLAGGGVAETQYF
TRBV11-2	TRBD2	.	TRBJ2-5	TGTGCCAGCAGCTTCGGGGGGACGGCACAAGAGACCCAGTACTTC	CASSFGGTAQETQYF
TRBV29-1	TRBD1	many	TRBJ2-7	TGCAGCGTTGAAACCTCCAGGGGGTCCTCCTACGAGCAGTACTTC	CSVETSRGSSYEQYF
TRBV7-8	TRBD1	many	TRBJ1-6	TGTGCCAGCAGCCCACAGGGGGCGAAGAATTCACCCCTCCACTTT	CASSPQGAKNSPLHF
TRBV10-3	.	few	TRBJ2-7	TGTGCCATCAGTGAGTCCACTTACTACGAGCAGTACTTC	CAISESTYYEQYF
TRBV10-3	.	many	TRBJ1-4	TGTGCCATCAGTGGAGGGCAGGGCCCTAATGAAAAACTGTTTTTT	CAISGGQGPNEKLFF
TRBV7-3	TRBD1	.	TRBJ1-6	TGTGCCAGCAGCAAGGGCAGGACAGGGGGAAATTCACCCCTCCACTTT	CASSKGRTGGNSPLHF
TRBV14	.	once	TRBJ2-5	TGTGCCAGCTCACCATTCGGGAAAGAGACCCAGTACTTC	CASSPFGKETQYF
TRBV7-4	.	.	TRBJ2-5	TGCGCCAGCAGCTTAGTTAGCTGGGTAAGTCAGCCCCAGTACTTC	CASSLVSWVSQPQYF
TRBV25-1	.	.	TRBJ1-6	TGTGCCAGCACTCGGGGGGCTCTGAATTCACCCCTCCACTTT	CASTRGALNSPLHF
TRBV7-9	.	many	TRBJ2-7	TGTGCCAGCAGCCCCTTGACAGAGTACGAGCAGTACTTC	CASSPLTEYEQYF
TRBV29-1	.	.	TRBJ2-6	TGCAGCGTTGAGGGGCCTGAGGAAGAAGCTTTC	CSVEGPEEEAF
TRBV9	.	.	TRBJ2-7	TGCGCCAGCAGCTCCGAACCAGGAGCCCTTTACGAGCAGTACTTC	CASSSEPGALYEQYF
TRBV19	.	many	TRBJ2-7	TGTGCCAGTAGTATCGGGACGGAAACCTACGAGCAGTACTTC	CASSIGTETYEQYF
TRBV7-2	TRBD1	.	TRBJ1-1	TGTGCCAGCAGCTCGCTTGTCGGGACAGGGGGTAGGAACACTGAAGCTTTCTTT	CASSSLVGTGGRNTEAFF
TRBV6-1	.	few	TRBJ2-7	TGTGCCAGCAGTGTTCTCCCAGGCTACGAGCAGTACTTC	CASSVLPGYEQYF
TRBV9	.	many	TRBJ2-5	TGTGCCAGCAGTTTAGGACAGTGGGAGACCCAGTACTTC	CASSLGQWETQYF
TRBV20-1	.	few	TRBJ2-5	TGCAGTGCTAGAGATCGGGCAGAGACCCAGTACTTC	CSARDRAETQYF
TRBV24-1	.	.	TRBJ2-5	TGTGCCACCAGCGTGGCGCCGGATCAAGAGACCCAGTACTTC	CATSVAPDQETQYF
TRBV25-1	.	.	TRBJ2-7	TGTGCCAGCGGAGGAGGCGCTTTCAACGAGCAGTACTTC	CASGGGAFNEQYF